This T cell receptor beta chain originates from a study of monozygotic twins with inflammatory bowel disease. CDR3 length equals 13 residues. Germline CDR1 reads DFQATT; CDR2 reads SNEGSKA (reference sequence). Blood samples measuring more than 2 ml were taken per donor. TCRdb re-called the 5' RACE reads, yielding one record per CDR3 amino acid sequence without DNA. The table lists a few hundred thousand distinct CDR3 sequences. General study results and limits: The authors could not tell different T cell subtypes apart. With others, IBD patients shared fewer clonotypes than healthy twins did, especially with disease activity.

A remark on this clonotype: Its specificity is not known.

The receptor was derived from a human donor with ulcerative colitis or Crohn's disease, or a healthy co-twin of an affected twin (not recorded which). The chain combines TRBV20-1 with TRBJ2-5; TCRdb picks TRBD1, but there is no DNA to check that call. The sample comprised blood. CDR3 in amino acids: CSATGAFQETQYF.